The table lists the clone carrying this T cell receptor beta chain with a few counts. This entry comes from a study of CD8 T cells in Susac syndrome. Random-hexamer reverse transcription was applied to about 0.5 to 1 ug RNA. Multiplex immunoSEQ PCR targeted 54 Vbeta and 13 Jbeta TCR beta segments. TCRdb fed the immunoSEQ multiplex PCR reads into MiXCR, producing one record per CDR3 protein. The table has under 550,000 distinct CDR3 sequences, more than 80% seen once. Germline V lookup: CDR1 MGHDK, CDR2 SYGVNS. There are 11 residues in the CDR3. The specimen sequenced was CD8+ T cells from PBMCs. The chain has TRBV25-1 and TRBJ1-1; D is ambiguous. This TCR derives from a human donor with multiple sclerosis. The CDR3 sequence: CASGFGTEAFF. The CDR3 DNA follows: TGTGCTAGTGGTTTCGGCACAGAAGCTTTCTTT.